A selection of T cell receptor beta chains follows, all from one sample in a study of blood T cell repertoires in COVID-19. The table came from immunoSEQ multiplex PCR; TCRdb's copy has only in-frame clones and leaves some out. The repertoire holds some 180,000 clones, with about 85% as singletons. Sequenced material: peripheral blood. The receptors originated from a man aged 55-75 years with active or convalescent COVID-19. Each CDR3 is given with its conserved first and last residue. The D gene is left open where the match is weak. Some rows have no size entry. The others give once, few or many, or a class for an expanded clone.

TGTGCCAGCAGCCCGGACAGGTGGGGGACCCAGTACTTC | CASSPDRWGTQYF | TRBV3-1/TRBV3-2 | NA | TRBD1 | TRBJ2-5
TGTGCCAGCAGCTCACCGGGGAACACTGAAGCTTTCTTT | CASSSPGNTEAFF | TRBV6-5 | NA | NA | TRBJ1-1
TGTGCCAGCAGCCCCCACGGGAATGAAAAACTGTTTTTT | CASSPHGNEKLFF | TRBV7-9 | NA | NA | TRBJ1-4
TGTGCCATCAGAAAGAACAGGGTTGAAGTGAGCACTGAAGCTTTCTTT | CAIRKNRVEVSTEAFF | TRBV10-3 | NA | NA | TRBJ1-1
TGTGCCAGCAGCTTAGAAATGAGTGGCTACACCTTC | CASSLEMSGYTF | TRBV7-9 | NA | NA | TRBJ1-2
TGTGCCAGGTACACAGCGGGGGCCTTCTACGAGCAGTACTTC | CARYTAGAFYEQYF | TRBV25-1 | NA | TRBD2 | TRBJ2-7
TGTGCCATCAGTGAGTCAGGGACAAAAAACACTGAAGCTTTCTTT | CAISESGTKNTEAFF | TRBV10-3 | NA | NA | TRBJ1-1
TGTGCCAGCAGCGCAGACAGCCCCTATGGCTACACCTTC | CASSADSPYGYTF | TRBV2 | NA | NA | TRBJ1-2
TGCGCCAGCAGCTTAACGACTCTCCGTAATTCACCCCTCCACTTT | CASSLTTLRNSPLHF | TRBV5-1 | NA | NA | TRBJ1-6
TGTGCCAGCAGTGAGCGGCTAGCGGGGGGGCAACTAAGCACAGATACGCAGTATTTT | CASSERLAGGQLSTDTQYF | TRBV6-1 | NA | TRBD2 | TRBJ2-3
TGTGCCAGCAGCCCACCAGGTAGTGGCCTCTATGGCTACACCTTC | CASSPPGSGLYGYTF | TRBV14 | NA | NA | TRBJ1-2
TGTGCCAGCAGCCCCCGGGACAGAAACATTCAGTACTTC | CASSPRDRNIQYF | TRBV9 | few | TRBD1 | TRBJ2-4
TGTGCCAGCAGCTTAGACGGGAGAACTTCTGGAAACACCATATATTTT | CASSLDGRTSGNTIYF | TRBV7-6 | NA | NA | TRBJ1-3
TGTGCCAGCAGTTCGGACAGGTCCCGGAATGAAAAACTGTTTTTT | CASSSDRSRNEKLFF | TRBV27 | NA | TRBD1 | TRBJ1-4
TGCGCCAGCACAATGGGGACTAGCGTAACCTACAATGAGCAGTTCTTC | CASTMGTSVTYNEQFF | TRBV5-1 | once | TRBD2 | TRBJ2-1
TGTGCCAGCAGCGCCGCTAGCGGGGGCAGCACAGATACGCAGTATTTT | CASSAASGGSTDTQYF | TRBV9 | NA | TRBD2 | TRBJ2-3
TGTGCCAGCAGCACCGGACAGGGGGATAGGTCGGGCTACACCTTC | CASSTGQGDRSGYTF | TRBV9 | NA | TRBD1 | TRBJ1-2
TGTGCCATCAGGGAAGGGGGCAGGGAAACCGGGGAGCTGTTTTTT | CAIREGGRETGELFF | TRBV10-3 | NA | TRBD1 | TRBJ2-2
TGTGCCAGCAGCACCTCAGGGTTAGACGGGGAGCTGTTTTTT | CASSTSGLDGELFF | TRBV9 | once | NA | TRBJ2-2
TGCGCCAGCAGCCAAAGCTACCCGGACGGGGATATGTCCCTCCACTTT | CASSQSYPDGDMSLHF | TRBV4-1 | NA | NA | TRBJ1-6
TGTGCCAGCAACAGGGGCCCGAACTATGGCTACACCTTC | CASNRGPNYGYTF | TRBV7-9 | NA | TRBD1 | TRBJ1-2
TGTGCCAGCAGTCCCGGGACTAGCGGGTACGAGCAGTACTTC | CASSPGTSGYEQYF | TRBV14 | NA | TRBD2 | TRBJ2-7
TGTGCCAGCAGCCCTCAGGGGTCTGGGGCCAACGTCCTGACTTTC | CASSPQGSGANVLTF | TRBV7-3 | NA | NA | TRBJ2-6
TGTGCCAGCAGTTGGACAGACGAACACACCATATATTTT | CASSWTDEHTIYF | TRBV12-3/TRBV12-4 | NA | NA | TRBJ1-3